The 3 T cell receptor beta chains in this list originate from one sample, sequenced in a study of T-cell memory formation after mild COVID-19. TCRdb itself ran the 5' RACE reads through MiXCR, one entry per CDR3 protein. The sample shows about 560,000 distinct CDR3 sequences, less than 25% of them seen only once. Source material: PBMCs or a T cell subset sorted from them (not recorded which). These receptors were taken from an adult woman who had mild COVID-19 (a few samples of this study predate the infection). Cell type and time point are not known.

This clonotype was detected only a few times. The chain is built from TRBV7-9 and TRBJ1-1; 9 nucleotides line up with TRBD1. Germline CDR1 reads SEHNR; CDR2 reads FQNEAQ (reference sequence). The CDR3 runs to 18 residues. V was pared by 2 bases and J by 6 bases, with 16 bases of the junction left unmatched. CDR3 region: CASSLYRRRTGESAEAFF. The CDR3 nucleotides read TGTGCCAGCAGCTTATATCGCCGAAGGACAGGGGAATCGGCTGAAGCTTTCTTT. Full variable domain (missing parts from reference TRBV7-9 and TRBJ1-1): DTGVSQNPRHKITKRGQNVTFRCDPISEHNRLYWYRQTLGQGPEFLTYFQNEAQLEKSRLLSDRFSAERPKGSFSTLEIQRTEQGDSAMYLCASSLYRRRTGESAEAFFGQGTRLTVV.

This clonotype was detected only once. V is TRBV19 and J is TRBJ1-2, with D possibly TRBD1 on 5 matching bases. V lost 3 bases and J 0 bases, leaving 8 bases between the germline ends. There are 14 residues in the CDR3. Germline CDR1 and CDR2: LNHDA and SQIVND (reference sequence). CDR3 sequence: CASSMGTANYGYTF. As DNA, the CDR3 is TGTGCCAGTAGTATGGGGACGGCTAACTATGGCTACACCTTC.

The genes are TRBV6-1 and TRBJ1-1; D is perhaps TRBD1 (5 bases). Trimming removed 9 bases at V and 4 bases at J, with 15 bases between. This CDR3 has 13 residues. The V gene's germline CDR1 is MNHNS and CDR2 SASEGT. DNA of the CDR3: TGTGCCAGTCACAGGCTTTCGGCCACTGAAGCTTTCTTT. It encodes CASHRLSATEAFF.